What follows are 30 T cell receptor beta chains derived from one specimen sequenced in a study of blood T cell repertoires in COVID-19. Only in-frame clones appear in the TCRdb table, and some are missing; sequencing was by immunoSEQ multiplex PCR. In the table there are about 69,000 clones, roughly 89% of which are singletons. The sample comprised peripheral blood. The receptors were sampled from a man between 45 and 60 years old with acute or convalescent COVID-19.

This clone was seen only once. The V and J genes are TRBV27 and TRBJ1-1; 7 bases fit TRBD1. This CDR3 contains 15 residues. V was pared by 5 bases and J by 3 bases, with 9 bases of the junction left unmatched. CDR1 MNHEY and CDR2 SMNVEV come from the germline V gene (reference sequence). The CDR3 reads CASSRRQGRYTEAFF. As DNA, the CDR3 is TGTGCCAGCAGTCGTCGACAGGGTAGGTACACTGAAGCTTTCTTT.

This clone has only one observation. The V and J genes are TRBV6-2 or TRBV6-3 and TRBJ2-1; a weak D match, TRBD2 (6 bases). CDR3 length: 15 amino acids. Germline assignment: CDR1 MNHEY and CDR2 SVGEGT. Trimming left V 5 bases short and J 5 bases short, with 16 bases between. CDR3 DNA sequence: TGTGCCAGCAGTCGCTGGGGTACTAGCCACAATGAGCAGTTCTTC. Its protein is CASSRWGTSHNEQFF.

The chain couples TRBV3-1 (or the pseudogene TRBV3-2) to TRBJ1-1; tentative D call: TRBD1 (5 bases). Germline CDR1 is LGHDT and CDR2 is YNNKEL (reference sequence). The CDR3 has 14 residues. V lost 6 bases and J 6 bases, leaving 17 bases between the germline ends. The CDR3 region is CASREGATGPEAFF. The CDR3 nucleotides read TGTGCCAGCAGGGAAGGGGCCACCGGGCCTGAAGCTTTCTTT.

This clone was counted a single time. J is TRBJ2-2 and V is TRBV19, with a possible D match to TRBD1 (5 bases). Germline V gives CDR1 LNHDA, CDR2 SQIVND (reference sequence). The CDR3 extends over 15 amino acids. V lost 6 bases and J 5 bases, leaving 16 bases between the germline ends. The CDR3 here is CASSLGQLRTGELFF. The CDR3 coding sequence is TGTGCCAGTAGCCTCGGACAACTTAGGACCGGGGAGCTGTTTTTT.

The chain combines TRBV9 with TRBJ1-1; TRBD1 agrees at 7 bases. CDR3 size: 16 residues. Germline-derived CDR1 and CDR2 are SGDLS and YYNGEE. The J segment lost 0 bases and the V segment lost 0 bases, leaving 5 bases of the junction unmatched. The CDR3 reads CASSVEPGQMNTEAFF. DNA for the CDR3: TGTGCCAGCAGCGTAGAACCGGGACAGATGAACACTGAAGCTTTCTTT.

The V call is TRBV29-1, the J call TRBJ1-2, with 7 positions matching TRBD1. The V gene end was trimmed by 3 bases and the J gene end by 5 bases; junction bases not matched to a gene: 6. This CDR3 is built from 13 residues. Germline CDR1 and CDR2: SQVTM and ANQGSEA. CDR3 amino acids: CSVDGRGKYGYTF. Here the CDR3 DNA reads TGCAGCGTTGACGGCAGGGGGAAATATGGCTACACCTTC.

The chain joins TRBV24-1 to TRBJ2-2; no clear D. Trimming removed 3 bases from V and 3 bases from J, with 7 bases in between. The CDR3 is made up of 14 amino acids. From germline, CDR1 is KGHDR and CDR2 SFDVKD. DNA for the CDR3: TGTGCCACCAGTGATGGGCAGGACACCGGGGAGCTGTTTTTT. Translated: CATSDGQDTGELFF.

The rearrangement joins TRBV5-1 to TRBJ2-1; 7 bases align to TRBD1. With V trimmed by 2 bases and J by 4 bases, 9 bases remained unmatched. The germline V gene encodes CDR1 SGHRS and CDR2 YFSETQ. This CDR3 is 16 amino acids long. CDR3 DNA sequence: TGCGCCAGCAGCTTCTACCCGGGACAGTCTTACAATGAGCAGTTCTTC. Translated, it gives CASSFYPGQSYNEQFF.

The chain uses TRBV11-3 and TRBJ2-2; no clear D. CDR3 length: 16 residues. V lost 0 bases to trimming and J lost 0 bases, with 8 bases between them. Germline V gene lookup returns CDR1 SGHNT and CDR2 YENEEA. The CDR3 is CASSLDSSSNTGELFF. CDR3 nucleotide sequence: TGTGCCAGCAGCTTAGATAGCAGTTCGAACACCGGGGAGCTGTTTTTT. Based on the CDR3 plus reference TRBV11-3 and TRBJ2-2, the full variable domain is EAGVVQSPRYKIIEKKQPVAFWCNPISGHNTLYWYLQNLGQGPELLIRYENEEAVDDSQLPKDRFSAERLKGVDSTLKIQPAELGDSAVYLCASSLDSSSNTGELFFGEGSRLTVL.

V usage is TRBV5-5 and J usage is TRBJ2-7; D is uncertain. Trimming took 4 bases from V and 0 from J, leaving 17 bases between them. Germline CDR1 reads SGHKS; CDR2 reads YYEKEE (reference sequence). The CDR3 contains 16 residues. Here the CDR3 DNA reads TGTGCCAGCAGCATGACCGAGGCAAGCTCCTCCTACGAGCAGTACTTC. Its translation is CASSMTEASSSYEQYF.

The J gene is TRBJ1-6, the V gene TRBV5-6; D gene uncertain. From germline, CDR1 is SGHDT and CDR2 YYEEEE. The CDR3 is 14 residues long. Trimming shortened V by 2 bases and J by 8 bases, and 11 bases separated the two germline ends. CDR3 DNA: TGTGCCAGCAGCTTAAGGGAGGCTTATTCACCCCTCCACTTT. Translated, it gives CASSLREAYSPLHF.

V gene TRBV5-1 combines with J gene TRBJ2-1, with 9 bases fitting TRBD1. Germline V gene sequence: CDR1 SGHRS, CDR2 YFSETQ. V shed 5 bases and J 3 bases; nucleotides not matched to a gene: 6. The CDR3 is made up of 15 amino acids. The CDR3: CASRQPGQGYNEQFF. For the CDR3, the DNA is TGCGCCAGCAGGCAACCGGGACAGGGCTACAATGAGCAGTTCTTC.

The rearrangement uses TRBV9 and TRBJ2-5, with 10 bases identical to TRBD1. V shed 5 bases and J 2 bases; nucleotides not matched to a gene: 6. The CDR3 loop spans 15 amino acids. Germline values: CDR1 SGDLS, CDR2 YYNGEE. The CDR3 sequence: CASRATGQGQETQYF. For the CDR3, the DNA is TGTGCCAGCAGAGCAACGGGACAGGGGCAAGAGACCCAGTACTTC.

V and J are TRBV5-4 and TRBJ2-5; TRBD2 might be the D (5 bases). This CDR3 region has 15 residues. With 0 bases removed from V and 4 bases from J, the gap between germline ends came to 13 bases. Per the germline V gene, CDR1 is SGHNT and CDR2 is YYREEE (reference sequence). The CDR3 loop reads CASSLDVGEGETQYF. In nucleotides, the CDR3 is TGTGCCAGCAGCTTGGATGTGGGAGAGGGAGAGACCCAGTACTTC.

The chain combines TRBV30 with TRBJ1-3; D is perhaps TRBD1 (5 bases). The V end was cut by 4 bases, the J end by 4 bases, with 17 bases between. Germline V lookup: CDR1 GTSNPN, CDR2 SVGIG (reference sequence). This CDR3 comprises 15 residues. The CDR3 region has the DNA TGTGCCTGGAAGGGCAGGGCGACTCAAGGAAACACCATATATTTT. Translation gives CAWKGRATQGNTIYF.

V gene TRBV20-1 combines with J gene TRBJ1-3; no clear D. The V gene lost 3 bases and the J gene lost 0 bases, with 9 bases spanning the gap. This CDR3 has 14 amino acids. The germline CDR1 and CDR2 sequences are DFQATT and SNEGSKA (reference sequence). This chain's CDR3 is CSASAELSGNTIYF. CDR3 DNA: TGCAGTGCTAGTGCGGAGCTCTCTGGAAACACCATATATTTT.

The chain links TRBV3-1 (or the pseudogene TRBV3-2) to TRBJ1-6; D remains unclear. V gave up 4 bases and J gave up 9 bases, with 10 bases separating them. The CDR3 totals 13 residues. Germline CDR1 LGHDT, CDR2 YNNKEL (reference sequence). CDR3 protein: CASSLRSGSPLHF. The CDR3, as DNA: TGTGCCAGCAGCCTGAGGAGTGGTTCACCCCTCCACTTT.

The chain combines TRBV25-1 with TRBJ2-1; 13 bases are shared with TRBD2. This CDR3 has 17 amino acids. The junction had 10 bases not matched to a gene; V was cut back by 4 bases and J by 7 bases. Per germline, CDR1 MGHDK and CDR2 SYGVNS. The CDR3 loop reads CASSVKPGTSGANEQFF. The CDR3 coding sequence is TGTGCCAGCAGTGTAAAACCCGGGACTAGCGGGGCGAATGAGCAGTTCTTC.

The chain recombines TRBV5-6 with TRBJ1-1; 11 nucleotides align to TRBD1. The germline V gene encodes CDR1 SGHDT and CDR2 YYEEEE. The CDR3 runs to 17 residues. V was pared by 3 bases and J by 5 bases, with 12 bases of the junction left unmatched. The CDR3 sequence is CASSWDRGTYVSTEAFF. The CDR3 DNA follows: TGTGCCAGCAGCTGGGACAGGGGGACCTATGTATCGACTGAAGCTTTCTTT.

The rearrangement uses TRBV2 and TRBJ1-4, with D perhaps TRBD1 (6 bases). This CDR3 has 15 residues. CDR1 and CDR2 (germline): SNHLY, FYNNEI. The germline V and J ends were trimmed by 10 bases and 4 bases, with 19 bases remaining between them. In nucleotides, the CDR3 is TGTGCCACCCTCTCTGGGGGCGGGTTTAATGAAAAACTGTTTTTT. Translating it yields CATLSGGGFNEKLFF.

V usage is TRBV7-9 and J usage is TRBJ2-7, with 11 bases fitting TRBD2. Germline values: CDR1 SEHNR, CDR2 FQNEAQ (reference sequence). Losses at the gene ends were 5 bases for V and 2 bases for J; bases not matched to a gene: 14. The CDR3 runs to 18 residues. The CDR3 DNA reads TGTGCCAGCAGCATTACGACTAGCGGGAAAAAACTCCCCTACGAGCAGTACTTC. This translates into CASSITTSGKKLPYEQYF.

This chain connects TRBV10-3 to TRBJ2-3; 11 nucleotides align to TRBD2. Trimming took 2 bases from V and 0 from J; bases not matched to a gene: 4. Germline CDR1 reads ENHRY; CDR2 reads SYGVKD. The CDR3 loop spans 17 amino acids. The CDR3 is CAISETSGSTSTDTQYF. The CDR3 DNA is TGTGCCATCAGTGAGACTAGCGGGAGTACTAGCACAGATACGCAGTATTTT.

The chain has TRBV18 and TRBJ1-1; no clear D gene. V lost 3 bases and J lost 2, with 7 bases in between. Germline V lookup: CDR1 KGHSH, CDR2 LQKENI. The CDR3 totals 13 residues. In DNA, the CDR3 is TGTGCCAGCTCACCTAGATTAAACACTGAAGCTTTCTTT. Its protein product is CASSPRLNTEAFF.

This rearrangement joins TRBV30 to TRBJ1-1, with D possibly being TRBD1 (5 bases). Per germline, CDR1 GTSNPN and CDR2 SVGIG (reference sequence). The ends were cut back, 7 bases at V and 3 bases at J, with 12 bases in the middle. The CDR3 contains 12 residues. CDR3 residues: CALRGGDTEAFF. CDR3 in DNA: TGTGCCTTAAGGGGAGGGGACACTGAAGCTTTCTTT.

CDR3 sequence reads: CASSPPPGQANNEQFF. The CDR3 DNA is TGTGCCAGTAGTCCTCCGCCGGGACAGGCAAACAATGAGCAGTTCTTC. The rearrangement links TRBV19 to TRBJ2-1; 8 nucleotides match TRBD1. The CDR3 sequence is 16 residues long. V lost 5 bases and J lost 5; bases outside the gene matches: 11. The germline CDR1 and CDR2 sequences are LNHDA and SQIVND (reference sequence).

DNA for the CDR3: TGCGCCAGCAGCTCGACAACCTCTGGGTATGGCTACACCTTC. This sequence encodes CASSSTTSGYGYTF. The V and J genes are TRBV5-1 and TRBJ1-2; no firm D call. The V gene's germline CDR1 is SGHRS and CDR2 YFSETQ. The CDR3 loop spans 14 amino acids. Trimming removed 3 bases at V and 5 bases at J, with 14 bases between.

The chain couples TRBV5-1 to TRBJ2-1, with 7 bases fitting TRBD1. The CDR3 length is 14 residues. J lost 5 bases, V lost 3 bases, and 5 bases had no gene match. CDR1 is SGHRS and CDR2 is YFSETQ in the germline V gene. The CDR3 DNA is TGCGCCAGCAGCTACCGGGACAGTCACAATGAGCAGTTCTTC. This sequence encodes CASSYRDSHNEQFF. The whole variable domain, remainder taken from reference TRBV5-1 and TRBJ2-1, is KAGVTQTPRYLIKTRGQQVTLSCSPISGHRSVSWYQQTPGQGLQFLFEYFSETQRNKGNFPGRFSGRQFSNSRSEMNVSTLELGDSALYLCASSYRDSHNEQFFGPGTRLTVL.

V is TRBV11-3 and J is TRBJ2-2; 7 nucleotides line up with TRBD1. The CDR3 is made up of 14 amino acids. V gave up 4 bases and J gave up 3 bases; unmatched junction bases: 2. Germline V lookup: CDR1 SGHNT, CDR2 YENEEA. This CDR3 is CASSYTGDTGELFF. The CDR3 DNA sequence: TGTGCCAGCAGCTACACAGGGGACACCGGGGAGCTGTTTTTT.

This clone was seen a single time. The CDR3 nucleotides are TGTGCCAGCAGTTCACAGGGTCGGGTAACTGAAGCTTTCTTT. Translating it yields CASSSQGRVTEAFF. The V gene is TRBV6-5, the J gene TRBJ1-1, with D possibly TRBD1 on 6 matching bases. The germline V gene encodes CDR1 MNHEY and CDR2 SVGAGI. This CDR3 is built from 14 residues. Trimming stripped 4 bases from V and 5 bases from J, with 14 bases between.

The rearrangement links TRBV6-5 to TRBJ1-1, with D possibly being TRBD1 (5 bases). Looked up from germline, CDR1 is MNHEY and CDR2 is SVGAGI. Trimming cost V 6 bases and J 1 base, with 12 bases left between them. CDR3 length equals 14 residues. The chain's CDR3 is CASRNWGGNTEAFF. CDR3 nucleotide sequence: TGTGCCAGCAGGAACTGGGGGGGGAACACTGAAGCTTTCTTT.